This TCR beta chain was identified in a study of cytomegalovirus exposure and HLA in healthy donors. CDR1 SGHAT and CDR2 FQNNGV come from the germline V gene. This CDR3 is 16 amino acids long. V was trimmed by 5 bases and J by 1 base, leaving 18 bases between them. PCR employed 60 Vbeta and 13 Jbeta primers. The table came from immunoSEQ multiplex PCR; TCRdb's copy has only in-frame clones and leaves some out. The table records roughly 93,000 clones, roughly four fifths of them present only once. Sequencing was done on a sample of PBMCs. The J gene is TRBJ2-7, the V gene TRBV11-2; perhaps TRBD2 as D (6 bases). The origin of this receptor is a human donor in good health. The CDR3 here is CASSPLNRAGSYEQYF. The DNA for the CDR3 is TGTGCCAGCAGCCCCCTGAACCGGGCGGGATCCTACGAGCAGTACTTC.